This T cell receptor beta chain comes out of a study of blood T cell repertoires in COVID-19. From germline, CDR1 is KGHSH and CDR2 LQKENI. The CDR3 runs to 15 residues. J gave up 7 bases and V 1 base, and 6 bases lay outside the gene matches. In the authors' workflow: It was from reference gene primer amplification that nucleated cell counts were estimated. Sequenced by immunoSEQ multiplex PCR; TCRdb stores in-frame clones only, minus some. D and trimming were read from the DNA, whereas the V and J calls and clone size are those reported in that table. The sample has about 50,000 clones, approximately 85% seen once.

The origin of this receptor is a woman aged 55-70 years with acute or convalescent COVID-19. The specimen sequenced was peripheral blood. The rearrangement uses TRBV18 and TRBJ1-1; 10 bases align to TRBD1. The CDR3 loop is CASSPRTGGGGEAFF. In nucleotides, the CDR3 is TGTGCCAGCTCACCACGGACAGGGGGTGGTGGTGAAGCTTTCTTT.